Below are 20 T cell receptor beta chains sequenced from a single sample in a study of T-cell memory formation after mild COVID-19. Via MiXCR, TCRdb re-called the 5' RACE reads, giving one row per CDR3 protein. This sample has about 400,000 distinct CDR3 sequences, with around a sixth found just once. The sequenced sample was PBMCs or a T cell subset sorted from them (not recorded which). The receptors derive from a man between 18 and 29 years old who had mild COVID-19 (a few samples of this study predate the infection). Cell type and time point are not known.

This clonotype has ten or more counts. The chain employs TRBV9 and TRBJ2-2; the match to TRBD2 covers 7 bases. Germline V gene lookup returns CDR1 SGDLS and CDR2 YYNGEE. Germline trimming cut 3 bases from V and 5 bases from J; bases unmatched to any gene: 10. This CDR3 has 16 amino acids. CDR3 in amino acids: CASSARRDYQTGELFF. The CDR3 region has the DNA TGTGCCAGCAGCGCACGCCGGGACTATCAGACCGGGGAGCTGTTTTTT.

The rearrangement joins TRBV11-2 to TRBJ2-7; 8 positions agree with TRBD1. The CDR3 is 13 residues long. Per the germline V gene, CDR1 is SGHAT and CDR2 is FQNNGV. Trimming took 7 bases from V and 1 from J; bases not matched to a gene: 3. DNA of the CDR3: TGTGCCAGCACCTGGACAGGGTCCTACGAGCAGTACTTC. Protein sequence: CASTWTGSYEQYF.

This clonotype was recorded many times. V is TRBV6-7 and J is TRBJ2-2; 7 nucleotides match TRBD1. TRBV6-7 is sorted into the ORF group, with uncertain function. The CDR3 length is 17 residues. Trimming cost V 6 bases and J 1 base; bases outside gene matches: 11. The CDR3 DNA is TGTGCCAGCAGCGCCACCTCCGGGACAGAGAACACCGGGGAGCTGTTTTTT. Its protein product is CASSATSGTENTGELFF.

This chain links TRBV6-2 or TRBV6-3 with TRBJ2-3; TRBD1 agrees at 8 bases. The junction had 13 bases not matched to a gene; V was cut back by 8 bases and J by 6 bases. The germline gives CDR1 MNHEY, CDR2 SVGEGT. This CDR3 has 15 amino acids. The CDR3 protein is CASQAQDWDRDTQYF. The CDR3 DNA follows: TGTGCCAGCCAAGCCCAAGACTGGGACAGGGATACGCAGTATTTT.

This clonotype was detected a few times. The rearrangement uses TRBV20-1 and TRBJ2-7, with 7 positions matching TRBD1. CDR1 is DFQATT and CDR2 is SNEGSKA in the germline V gene (reference sequence). CDR3 length: 14 amino acids. The J segment lost 4 bases and the V segment lost 2 bases, leaving 8 bases of the junction unmatched. The CDR3 DNA follows: TGCAGTGCTAGAAATCGGGACAGACGTTACGAGCAGTACTTC. Translating it yields CSARNRDRRYEQYF.

The V gene is TRBV5-1, the J gene TRBJ2-5; possible D gene TRBD1, 6 bases. Germline CDR1 SGHRS, CDR2 YFSETQ. CDR3 size: 15 residues. Trimming stripped 4 bases from V and 5 bases from J, with 18 bases between. The CDR3 DNA reads as TGCGCCAGCAGCCAGACACAGGGTCTGAAGGAGACCCAGTACTTC. It codes for CASSQTQGLKETQYF. The whole variable domain, filled in from reference TRBV5-1 and TRBJ2-5, reads KAGVTQTPRYLIKTRGQQVTLSCSPISGHRSVSWYQQTPGQGLQFLFEYFSETQRNKGNFPGRFSGRQFSNSRSEMNVSTLELGDSALYLCASSQTQGLKETQYFGPGTRLLVL.

Points on this clonotype: The germline gene is not matched at one end of the junction; a read error may be the cause. The chain employs TRBV7-2 and TRBJ2-1, with TRBD2 matching 7 bases. CDR3 size: 13 residues. Germline V lookup: CDR1 SGHTA, CDR2 FQGNSA. The CDR3 DNA reads as TGTGCCAGCAGCTCGTCCCCCGGGGACTACGTCCCCTTC. This codes for CASSSSPGDYVPF.

The chain joins TRBV7-2 to TRBJ2-3; 7 nucleotides align to TRBD1. The CDR3 contains 14 residues. Germline V gene lookup returns CDR1 SGHTA and CDR2 FQGNSA. V was clipped by 3 bases and J by 6 bases; unmatched bases: 6. CDR3 in DNA: TGTGCCAGCAGCTTCTGGGACAGTATGGATACGCAGTATTTT. It translates to CASSFWDSMDTQYF.

This clonotype appeared a few times. The chain has TRBV4-1 and TRBJ2-3, with a tentative D call TRBD1 (6 bases). Trimming removed 4 bases from V and 1 base from J, with 12 bases in between. Germline assignment: CDR1 MGHRA and CDR2 YSYEKL. The CDR3 length is 15 residues. The CDR3 here is CASSPQGVGTDTQYF. The CDR3 DNA reads TGCGCCAGCAGCCCACAGGGAGTCGGCACAGATACGCAGTATTTT.

This clonotype has just a few counts. The chain links TRBV27 to TRBJ1-1; a possible D gene is TRBD1 (5 bases). V was clipped by 0 bases and J by 5 bases, with 13 bases between them. Germline V lookup: CDR1 MNHEY, CDR2 SMNVEV (reference sequence). The CDR3 spans 15 residues. The CDR3 DNA reads TGTGCCAGCAGTTTATCGATCGGACATACAACTGAAGCTTTCTTT. Translating it yields CASSLSIGHTTEAFF.

The V and J genes are TRBV7-9 and TRBJ1-5; weak D call: TRBD1 (5 bases). This CDR3 comprises 15 residues. The germline V gene encodes CDR1 SEHNR and CDR2 FQNEAQ (reference sequence). Trimming shortened V by 4 bases and J by 0 bases, and 10 bases separated the two germline ends. CDR3 coding DNA: TGTGCCAGCAGCTGGGACGGGTATAGCAATCAGCCCCAGCATTTT. This gives the protein CASSWDGYSNQPQHF.

CDR3 nucleotides: TGCGCCAGCAGTAGGAGGGGGCGCGTCGACGAGCAGTACTTC. It translates to CASSRRGRVDEQYF. This chain joins TRBV5-1 and TRBJ2-7; TRBD1 is a possible D gene (7 bases). Trimming removed 5 bases from V and 5 bases from J, with 17 bases in between. The CDR3 has 14 amino acids. Germline V gives CDR1 SGHRS, CDR2 YFSETQ.

This clonotype was detected ten times or more. The chain is built from TRBV23-1 and TRBJ2-7, with D unclear. TRBV23-1 is designated an ORF whose function remains uncertain. This CDR3 has 15 residues. V lost 0 bases, J lost 5 bases, and 14 bases lay in between. CDR3 in amino acids: CASSQSFGLVHEQYV. In DNA, the CDR3 is TGCGCCAGCAGTCAATCGTTCGGGCTCGTCCACGAGCAGTACGTC.

This clonotype was recorded many times. The chain has TRBV20-1 and TRBJ2-2; D is uncertain. The CDR3 sequence is 13 residues long. Germline V gene sequence: CDR1 DFQATT, CDR2 SNEGSKA (reference sequence). Trimming removed 6 bases from V and 4 bases from J, with 12 bases in between. DNA for the CDR3: TGCAGTGCCCGACTTGCGCTCACCGGGGAGCTGTTTTTT. Its protein product is CSARLALTGELFF.

V gene TRBV4-2 combines with J gene TRBJ1-2; weak D call: TRBD1 (5 bases). CDR3 length: 16 amino acids. V gave up 2 bases and J gave up 3 bases, with 16 bases separating them. Germline V gene lookup returns CDR1 LGHNA and CDR2 YNFKEQ. CDR3 in amino acids: CASSQLDRDADYGYTF. The CDR3 DNA reads as TGTGCCAGCAGCCAATTAGACAGAGACGCAGACTATGGCTACACCTTC.

This clonotype was seen a few times. The V call is TRBV5-1, the J call TRBJ2-1; 9 bases line up with TRBD1. The CDR3 extends over 16 amino acids. CDR1 is SGHRS, CDR2 YFSETQ, per germline. With 2 bases clipped from V and 4 bases from J, the junction kept 7 bases outside the gene matches. CDR3 bases: TGCGCCAGCAGCTTCTACTCGGGACAGGGATACAATGAGCAGTTCTTC. It codes for CASSFYSGQGYNEQFF.

In this sample, this clonotype turned up a few times. The rearrangement joins TRBV4-1 to TRBJ2-7; 8 bases are shared with TRBD1. CDR3 size: 15 residues. J gave up 3 bases and V 1 base, and 5 bases lay outside the gene matches. The V gene's germline CDR1 is MGHRA and CDR2 YSYEKL. The CDR3 DNA is TGCGCCAGCAGCCAAGGGACAGGGTCCGTCTACGAGCAGTACTTC. It translates to CASSQGTGSVYEQYF.

This clonotype was recorded a few times. J is TRBJ2-1 and V is TRBV24-1, with D maybe TRBD2 (6 bases). The V gene lost 12 bases and the J gene lost 7 bases, with 12 bases spanning the gap. The CDR3 has 11 amino acids. Germline V lookup: CDR1 KGHDR, CDR2 SFDVKD. This CDR3 reads CAAPGVNEQFF. The CDR3 DNA sequence: TGTGCCGCTCCGGGAGTTAATGAGCAGTTCTTC.

The rearrangement uses TRBV5-8 and TRBJ2-7; 7 bases are shared with TRBD2. The germline V gene encodes CDR1 SGHTS and CDR2 YDEGEE. This CDR3 has 15 residues. Losses at the gene ends were 0 bases for V and 5 bases for J; bases not matched to a gene: 8. Written as DNA, the CDR3 is TGTGCCAGCAGCTTGGCCGGGGAGGGTAATGACGAGCAGTACGTC. This gives the protein CASSLAGEGNDEQYV.

This clonotype was seen a few times. CDR3 nucleotides: TGTGCCAGCAGCTTTGCGGGCGGGGTGGATGGCTACACCTTC. This sequence encodes CASSFAGGVDGYTF. The chain combines TRBV7-9 with TRBJ1-2; unclear D gene. V lost 3 bases and J lost 6, with 14 bases in between. The CDR3 is 14 amino acids. Looked up from germline, CDR1 is SEHNR and CDR2 is FQNEAQ (reference sequence).